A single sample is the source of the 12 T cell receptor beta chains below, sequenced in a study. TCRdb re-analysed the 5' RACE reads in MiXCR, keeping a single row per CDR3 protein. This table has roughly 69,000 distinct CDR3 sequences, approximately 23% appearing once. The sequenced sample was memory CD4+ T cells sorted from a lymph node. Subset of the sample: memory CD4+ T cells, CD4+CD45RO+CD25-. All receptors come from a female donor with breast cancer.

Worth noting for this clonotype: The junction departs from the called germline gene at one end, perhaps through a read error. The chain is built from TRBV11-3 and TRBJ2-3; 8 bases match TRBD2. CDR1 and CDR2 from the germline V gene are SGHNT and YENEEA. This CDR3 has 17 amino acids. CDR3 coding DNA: TGCGCCAGCAGCTTGGAACTAGCGGAAGGGCCCGGAGATACGCAGTATTTT. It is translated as CASSLELAEGPGDTQYF.

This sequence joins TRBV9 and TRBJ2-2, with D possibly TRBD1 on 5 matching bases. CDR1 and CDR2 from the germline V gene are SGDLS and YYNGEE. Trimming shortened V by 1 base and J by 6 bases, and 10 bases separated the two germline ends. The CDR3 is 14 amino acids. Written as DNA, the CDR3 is TGTGCCAGCAGCGTAAACCTAGGGGCCGGGGAGCTGTTTTTT. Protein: CASSVNLGAGELFF.

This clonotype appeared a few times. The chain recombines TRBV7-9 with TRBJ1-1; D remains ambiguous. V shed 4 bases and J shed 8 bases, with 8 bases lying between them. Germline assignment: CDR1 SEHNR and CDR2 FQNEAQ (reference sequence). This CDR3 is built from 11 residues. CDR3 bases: TGTGCCAGCAGCTCCCTCTTCGAAGCTTTCTTT. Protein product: CASSSLFEAFF.

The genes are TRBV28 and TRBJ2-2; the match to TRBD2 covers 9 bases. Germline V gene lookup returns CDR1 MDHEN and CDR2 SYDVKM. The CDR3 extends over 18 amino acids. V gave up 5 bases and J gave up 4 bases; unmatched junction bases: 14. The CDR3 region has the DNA TGTGCCAGCAGTCTCCGGAGGGACAGCGGGGGGACCACCGGGGAGCTGTTTTTT. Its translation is CASSLRRDSGGTTGELFF.

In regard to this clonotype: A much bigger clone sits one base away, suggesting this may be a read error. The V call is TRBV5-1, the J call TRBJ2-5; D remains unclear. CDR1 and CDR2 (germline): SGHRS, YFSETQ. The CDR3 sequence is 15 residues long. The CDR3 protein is CANSLTDNYQETQYF. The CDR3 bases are TGCGCCAACAGCTTGACTGACAACTACCAAGAGACCCAGTACTTC.

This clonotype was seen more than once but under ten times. The CDR3 loop is CASSLGAAGATDTQYF. For the CDR3, the DNA is TGTGCCAGCAGCTTAGGTGCAGCGGGAGCCACAGATACGCAGTATTTT. The V gene is TRBV11-2, the J gene TRBJ2-3; 8 bases fit TRBD2. J lost 2 bases, V lost 1 base, and 5 bases had no gene match. Per germline, CDR1 SGHAT and CDR2 FQNNGV. The CDR3 contains 16 residues.

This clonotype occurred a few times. The CDR3 DNA reads TGTGCCAGCAGCTTAGGGTCTAACACTGAAGCTTTCTTT. It is translated as CASSLGSNTEAFF. The rearrangement links TRBV7-9 to TRBJ1-1; D is undetermined. The CDR3 runs to 13 residues. The germline CDR1 and CDR2 sequences are SEHNR and FQNEAQ (reference sequence). V was cut by 1 base and J by 2 bases, with 5 bases left in between.

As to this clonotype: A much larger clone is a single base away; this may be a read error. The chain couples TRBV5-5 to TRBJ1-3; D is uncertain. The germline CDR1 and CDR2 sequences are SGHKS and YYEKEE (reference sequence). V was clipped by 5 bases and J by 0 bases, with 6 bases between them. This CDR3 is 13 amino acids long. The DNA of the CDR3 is TGTGCCAGCAGACGTCACTCTGGAAACACCATATATTTT. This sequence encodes CASRRHSGNTIYF.

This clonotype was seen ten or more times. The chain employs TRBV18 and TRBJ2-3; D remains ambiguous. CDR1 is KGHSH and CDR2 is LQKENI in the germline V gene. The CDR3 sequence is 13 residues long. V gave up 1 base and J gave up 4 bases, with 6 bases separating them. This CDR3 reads CASSPRGADTQYF. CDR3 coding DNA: TGTGCCAGCTCACCACGGGGTGCAGATACGCAGTATTTT.

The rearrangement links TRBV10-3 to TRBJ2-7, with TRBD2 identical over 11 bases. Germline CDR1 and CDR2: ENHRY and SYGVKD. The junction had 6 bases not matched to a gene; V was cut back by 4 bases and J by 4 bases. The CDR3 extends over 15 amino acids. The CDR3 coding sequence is TGTGCCATCAGTGCTACGACTAGCGGGGTTTACGAGCAGTACTTC. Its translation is CAISATTSGVYEQYF.

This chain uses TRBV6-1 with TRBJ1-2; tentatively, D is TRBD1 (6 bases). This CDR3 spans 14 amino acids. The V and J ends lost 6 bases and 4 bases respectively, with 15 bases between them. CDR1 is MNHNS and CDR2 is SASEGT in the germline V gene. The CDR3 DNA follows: TGTGCCAGCAGCGCCGACAGGAGGGTCTATGGCTACACCTTC. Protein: CASSADRRVYGYTF.

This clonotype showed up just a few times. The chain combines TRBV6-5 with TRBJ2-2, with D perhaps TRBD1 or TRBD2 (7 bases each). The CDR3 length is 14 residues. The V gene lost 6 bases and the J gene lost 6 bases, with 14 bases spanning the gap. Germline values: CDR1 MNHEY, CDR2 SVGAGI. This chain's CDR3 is CASRLTGRAGELFF. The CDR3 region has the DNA TGTGCCAGCAGGTTGACAGGGAGGGCCGGGGAGCTGTTTTTT.